This paragraph reports one TCR beta chain. This clone was counted many times. The antigen it binds to is not known. No base quality values were provided; no much bigger clone lies one nucleotide off. The sample belongs to a study of T cell responses to AZD1222 COVID-19 vaccine (dated by TCRdb to the early 2020s). Broadly, across the study: AZD1222 recipients with second doses at about 4 weeks or about 12 weeks were pooled, because spike-specific TCR depth and breadth did not differ between schedules. A total of approximately 240 trial participants underwent TCR sequencing, of whom nearly 210 received two doses of AZD1222 and some 25 received two doses of the MenACWY control vaccine. Trial participants were enrolled by age into subgroups of 18-55, 56-69 and 70-plus years, and around 140, 26 and 57 TCR-sequenced participants, respectively, were included in these subgroups.

The paper as a whole reports these results and caveats: The 56-69-year group was small, and its depth increase did not reach significance, likely because of low power. The whole spike protein was spanned by vaccine-associated CD4 TCRs, and dominant responses were seen in regions 160-218 and 743-854. Because no day 14 peak-response samples were available, the repertoires could be characterized only after the peak T cell response. Participants were mostly white British and included more females than males, and it was suggested by the authors that clonal diversity may have been underestimated. After two AZD1222 doses, both the breadth and the depth of spike-specific TCRs were significantly higher than at day 0 and than in MenACWY recipients. Nearly half of unique spike-specific TCRs reportedly recognized epitopes outside regions mutated in the B.1.351 and B.1.1.7 variants. Conclusions about previously exposed vaccinees are limited because only 5 or 6 AZD1222 recipients were SARS-CoV-2 seropositive at baseline.

The CDR3 regions of human TCRbeta chains were analyzed by immunosequencing. Per the authors' processing: Repertoire TCRs were checked for matches against a reference library of SARS-CoV-2-specific TCRs that had been generated using the MIRA antigen-specificity platform. Breadth was defined as the fraction of unique TCRs that were SARS-CoV-2-associated, and depth was defined as the fraction of total T cells that were SARS-CoV-2-associated. Each spike-specific TCR was assigned to its reactive spike region and to a CD4 or CD8 class using the MIRA data. Log10-transformed breadth and depth values were compared by one-way ANOVA with Sidak's multiple comparisons tests. The table was pulled from immuneACCESS by TCRdb, which kept in-frame rearrangements only. Such tables lose some clones; where checked, under half of the loss comes from unresolved V genes, and the rest has no known cause. V, J and clone size were drawn from that table, and D and trimming were deduced from the DNA. The sample table records some 120,000 clones; roughly 87% of these occur just once. Under 1.5% of the sample is in the top ten clones.

V lost 7 bases and J lost 5 bases; the stretch between them is 9 bases long. From a lookup of the germline V gene (reference sequence), CDR1 and CDR2 are SGHNT and YYREEE. The CDR3, cysteine through phenylalanine, is 12 amino acids long. The entry retains the CDR3 DNA only, 36 bases that are in frame from base 1. Taken with the paper, the label for time point translates to: baseline before first vaccination. Samples from vaccinated people were obtained from the UK trials COV001 and COV002, which included a single-blind randomized controlled phase 2/3 trial of AZD1222 (ChAdOx1 nCoV-19) in healthy adults. Trial participant PBMC samples were collected at day 0 and day 28 after the second dose for TCRbeta chain sequencing.

Recombination connected TRBV5-4 to TRBJ2-2, with the D gene uncertain. The source of this sequence is an adult in good health. The sequencing used peripheral blood, collected on day 0 of AZD1222 vaccination. The DNA reads as follows: TGTGCCAGCGGTGGTGGAACCGGGGAGCTGTTTTTT. Its protein product is CASGGGTGELFF.